This T cell receptor beta chain appears in the sequencing data of a study of human T cells and chemical hapten exposure. In the study overall: In the sensitization step, 2% DPC was placed on about 2 cm by about 2 cm of upper inner arm skin. Weekly administration of diphenylcyclopropenone to the scalp of patients continued throughout the approximately 23-week study.

The time point denotes: pre-sensitization, week 0. Sample treatment: therapeutic diphenylcyclopropenone sensitization with weekly scalp DPC. At every patch-test visit, blood was drawn before the patch test was applied. This clonotype showed up many times. Trimming took off 5 bases at V and 1 base at J, with 15 bases between the two ends. The germline V gene has CDR1 SGHTA and CDR2 FQGTGA. The length of the CDR3 is 17 residues. TCRdb reprocessed the RACE reads with MiXCR, giving one entry per CDR3 protein. The data contain 85,000 to 90,000 distinct CDR3 sequences, about 8.9% of them singletons. This chain connects TRBV7-3 to TRBJ2-6; D perhaps matches TRBD2 (6 bases). This receptor was identified in a middle-aged woman with alopecia areata. Some clones in this sample may be carry-over from other donors' samples. Sequenced here: whole blood, sampled in connection with sensitization to the hapten diphenylcyclopropenone (DPC). DNA for the CDR3: TGTGCCAGCAGCCCGGCGGGGAGAGCTTCTGGGGCCAACGTCCTGACTTTC. Translated, it gives CASSPAGRASGANVLTF.